This record looks at one TCR beta chain sequence and its context. What it binds is unknown. This sample is part of a study of T cells in Graves' hyperthyroidism and ophthalmopathy. Amplification yielded TCR beta CDR3 regions, with RNA transcripts as the source. The TCR CDR3 was amplified in a first-round RT-PCR using the HTBI primer set. TCRdb analysed the multiplex PCR reads with MiXCR anew, one entry per CDR3 protein. The table records hundreds of thousands of distinct CDR3 sequences, roughly 46% of them present only once. Exclusion of a patient resulted from uncontrolled infection, other autoimmune disease, pregnancy or lactation. The study based diagnoses on clinical symptoms, serum thyroxine and TRAb, thyroid ultrasound and orbital computed tomography. General study findings and limits: The majority of expanded thyroid clonotypes above 0.001 also appeared in blood.

Sequenced sample: peripheral blood or thyroid tissue (not recorded which). The sequence derives from an adult man with Graves' disease, either hyperthyroidism or ophthalmopathy (not recorded which).

The CDR3 bases are TGTGCCAGCAGCTCCGAGATAAGCAATCAGCCCCAGCATTTT. Its translation: CASSSEISNQPQHF. The chain is built from TRBV7-9 and TRBJ1-5, with D uncertain. The CDR3 totals 14 residues. The V gene's germline CDR1 is SEHNR and CDR2 FQNEAQ (reference sequence). V lost 4 bases, J lost 1 base, and 8 bases lay in between. The complete variable domain, with remaining parts taken from reference TRBV7-9 and TRBJ1-5, reads DTGVSQNPRHKITKRGQNVTFRCDPISEHNRLYWYRQTLGQGPEFLTYFQNEAQLEKSRLLSDRFSAERPKGSFSTLEIQRTEQGDSAMYLCASSSEISNQPQHFGDGTRLSIL.